Shown below are 27 T cell receptor beta chains from a single sample sequenced in a study of PD-L1 blockade in urothelial cancer. Some clones are missing from TCRdb's copy, which holds only in-frame ones; the method was immunoSEQ multiplex PCR. The sample includes roughly 63,000 clones, roughly four fifths of them seen just once. Time point indicated: pretreatment peripheral blood. This specimen was PBMCs, taken around atezolizumab (anti-PD-L1) treatment. These receptors were taken from a man between 65 and 80 years old with urothelial cancer.

The gene calls are TRBV6-1 and TRBJ1-5; D is possibly TRBD1 (6 bases). CDR1 is MNHNS and CDR2 is SASEGT in the germline V gene. Trimming cost V 4 bases and J 3 bases, with 13 bases left between them. There are 15 residues in the CDR3. CDR3 in DNA: TGTGCCAGCAGTGTTAACAGGGATATCAATCAGCCCCAGCATTTT. Translation: CASSVNRDINQPQHF.

The genes are TRBV7-9 and TRBJ1-5; a weak D match, TRBD1 (5 bases). The CDR3 loop spans 16 amino acids. Germline CDR1 is SEHNR and CDR2 is FQNEAQ (reference sequence). The V end lost 0 bases, the J end lost 5 bases, and 14 bases lay between the germline ends. This CDR3 is CASSLAAGPLDQPQHF. As DNA, the CDR3 is TGTGCCAGCAGCTTAGCGGCAGGGCCTCTTGATCAGCCCCAGCATTTT.

This rearrangement joins TRBV9 to TRBJ2-3, with TRBD2 identical over 8 bases. Germline assignment: CDR1 SGDLS and CDR2 YYNGEE. J lost 2 bases, V lost 0 bases, and 2 bases had no gene match. This CDR3 has 15 residues. CDR3 nucleotide sequence: TGTGCCAGCAGCGTAGTCGGACTAGCCACAGATACGCAGTATTTT. It yields the protein CASSVVGLATDTQYF.

The chain recombines TRBV5-4 with TRBJ2-3, with 11 positions matching TRBD2. The germline V gene has CDR1 SGHNT and CDR2 YYREEE (reference sequence). This CDR3 is 16 amino acids long. The V gene end was trimmed by 4 bases and the J gene end by 4 bases; junction bases not matched to a gene: 8. CDR3 sequence: CASSTRLAGKADTQYF. CDR3 DNA: TGTGCCAGCAGCACCCGACTAGCGGGAAAAGCAGATACGCAGTATTTT.

The chain links TRBV25-1 to TRBJ2-7; D call uncertain. Germline values: CDR1 MGHDK, CDR2 SYGVNS. The CDR3 spans 11 residues. V was pared by 8 bases and J by 6 bases, with 11 bases between. CDR3 coding DNA: TGTGCCAGCGCCGAGGTTCGCGAGCAGTACTTC. It codes for CASAEVREQYF.

This clone showed up just a few times. The rearrangement joins TRBV11-2 to TRBJ2-5; possibly TRBD2 for D (5 bases). The CDR3 extends over 14 amino acids. The V and J ends lost 5 bases and 1 base respectively, with 11 bases between them. CDR1 SGHAT and CDR2 FQNNGV come from the germline V gene. Here the CDR3 DNA reads TGTGCCAGCAGCCCCACGGGGTCCCAAGAGACCCAGTACTTC. Protein sequence: CASSPTGSQETQYF.

This sequence joins TRBV10-3 and TRBJ2-1; TRBD2 aligns across 8 bases. The CDR3 is 15 residues long. Trimming removed 6 bases from V and 7 bases from J; junction bases left unmatched: 11. Looked up from germline, CDR1 is ENHRY and CDR2 is SYGVKD. CDR3 nucleotide sequence: TGTGCCATCAGAGGAGATTTGGCTAGCGGGAATGAGCAGTTCTTC. Translation gives CAIRGDLASGNEQFF.

The chain combines TRBV19 with TRBJ1-6; 9 bases line up with TRBD1. Germline lookup yields CDR1 LNHDA and CDR2 SQIVND (reference sequence). V was clipped by 10 bases and J by 10 bases; unmatched bases: 11. This CDR3 has 14 amino acids. The CDR3 reads CATQEGTGRSPLHF. The CDR3 nucleotides read TGTGCCACCCAGGAGGGGACAGGGCGCTCACCCCTCCACTTT.

This clone occurred once. The V call is TRBV7-9, the J call TRBJ2-1; D gene uncertain. V lost 3 bases and J lost 7, with 7 bases in between. CDR1 is SEHNR and CDR2 is FQNEAQ in the germline V gene (reference sequence). CDR3 length: 12 amino acids. CDR3 DNA sequence: TGTGCCAGCAGCTTTCAACTGAATGAGCAGTTCTTC. This encodes CASSFQLNEQFF.

This clone was found once. J is TRBJ2-1 and V is TRBV10-1, with 8 bases identical to TRBD1. CDR3 length: 15 amino acids. The germline gives CDR1 WNHNN, CDR2 SYGVQD (reference sequence). Trimming cost V 6 bases and J 4 bases; bases outside gene matches: 8. The CDR3 spells CASSDQGAAYNEQFF. The CDR3 nucleotides read TGCGCCAGCAGCGACCAGGGGGCCGCGTACAATGAGCAGTTCTTC.

This clone appeared a few times. The V and J genes are TRBV15 and TRBJ2-5, with D unresolved. The V end was cut by 3 bases, the J end by 2 bases, with 16 bases between. Germline loops: CDR1 LNHNV, CDR2 YYDKDF (reference sequence). This CDR3 is built from 16 residues. The CDR3 spells CATSSSSRPFQETQYF. Here the CDR3 DNA reads TGTGCCACCAGCAGTTCCTCCAGGCCCTTTCAAGAGACCCAGTACTTC.

This chain uses TRBV28 with TRBJ1-5; D might be TRBD1 (5 bases). The germline CDR1 and CDR2 sequences are MDHEN and SYDVKM. Trimming cost V 6 bases and J 0 bases, with 18 bases left between them. The CDR3 is 17 residues long. Written as DNA, the CDR3 is TGTGCCAGCAGGGGCGTGCGGAGGGGCTATAGCAATCAGCCCCAGCATTTT. It yields the protein CASRGVRRGYSNQPQHF.

This clone was recorded at least ten times. The V gene is TRBV30, the J gene TRBJ1-1; a possible D gene is TRBD1 (5 bases). This CDR3 is 13 amino acids long. Germline V gene sequence: CDR1 GTSNPN, CDR2 SVGIG (reference sequence). V was trimmed by 7 bases and J by 7 bases, leaving 19 bases between them. CDR3 sequence (DNA): TGTGCCTCTTCCGGGGGGAGATTGGGTGAAGCTTTCTTT. Protein product: CASSGGRLGEAFF.

J is TRBJ1-2 and V is TRBV5-6; the D is unclear. Trimming cost V 0 bases and J 3 bases, with 15 bases left between them. Germline assignment: CDR1 SGHDT and CDR2 YYEEEE. The CDR3 sequence is 16 residues long. The CDR3, as DNA: TGTGCCAGCAGCTTGGATACGGGGATGGGTGACTATGGCTACACCTTC. Its protein is CASSLDTGMGDYGYTF.

The chain links TRBV5-5 to TRBJ1-6; D gene ambiguous. V lost 0 bases, J lost 8 bases, and 6 bases lay in between. CDR1 is SGHKS and CDR2 is YYEKEE in the germline V gene (reference sequence). CDR3 size: 13 residues. This CDR3 reads CASSLDGDSPLHF. The CDR3 DNA reads as TGTGCCAGCAGCTTGGACGGAGATTCACCCCTCCACTTT. Full variable domain (missing parts from reference TRBV5-5 and TRBJ1-6): DAGVTQSPTHLIKTRGQQVTLRCSPISGHKSVSWYQQVLGQGPQFIFQYYEKEERGRGNFPDRFSARQFPNYSSELNVNALLLGDSALYLCASSLDGDSPLHFGNGTRLTVT.

The chain is built from TRBV6-5 and TRBJ1-2; TRBD1 matches at 10 bases. Germline trimming cut 7 bases from V and 8 bases from J; bases unmatched to any gene: 10. Per the germline V gene, CDR1 is MNHEY and CDR2 is SVGAGI. This CDR3 spans 14 amino acids. The CDR3 DNA reads as TGTGCCAGCAACACCGGGACAGGGGTCCAGGGCTACACCTTC. Encoded protein: CASNTGTGVQGYTF.

The chain has TRBV6-6 and TRBJ1-2; tentative D call: TRBD1 (5 bases). CDR1 MNHNY and CDR2 SVGAGI come from the germline V gene (reference sequence). V was trimmed by 6 bases and J by 2 bases, leaving 10 bases between them. The CDR3 has 13 residues. The CDR3 nucleotides are TGTGCCAGCAGCCCGGCAGGGAACTATGGCTACACCTTC. Translated, it gives CASSPAGNYGYTF.

In its sample, this clone was seen once. The rearrangement uses TRBV7-2 and TRBJ2-1; 15 nucleotides agree with TRBD2. This CDR3 contains 19 residues. V shed 1 base and J 7 bases; nucleotides not matched to a gene: 11. From germline, CDR1 is SGHTA and CDR2 FQGNSA. CDR3 sequence (DNA): TGTGCCAGCAGCTTAGTAAGGGGGAGGACTAGCGGGAGGGGGAATGAGCAGTTCTTC. It encodes CASSLVRGRTSGRGNEQFF.

This sequence joins TRBV7-2 and TRBJ2-1, with 7 nucleotides matching TRBD2. With 7 bases clipped from V and 9 bases from J, the junction kept 15 bases outside the gene matches. The germline V gene encodes CDR1 SGHTA and CDR2 FQGNSA. This CDR3 contains 15 residues. The CDR3 DNA sequence: TGTGCCAGCACCTCGCGTTCGGGGGGTAGGGGTGAGCAGTTCTTC. This codes for CASTSRSGGRGEQFF.

V and J are TRBV2 and TRBJ2-2; 13 bases match TRBD2. This CDR3 comprises 16 residues. Unmatched junction bases numbered 3, after V lost 4 bases and J lost 4 bases. Germline values: CDR1 SNHLY, CDR2 FYNNEI. The DNA of the CDR3 is TGTGCCAGCAGTGGACTAGCGGGAGGATTCACCGGGGAGCTGTTTTTT. Amino acids: CASSGLAGGFTGELFF.

The rearrangement links TRBV28 to TRBJ1-2; 7 positions match TRBD1. Trimming removed 4 bases from V and 7 bases from J; junction bases left unmatched: 9. This CDR3 contains 14 residues. Germline CDR1 is MDHEN and CDR2 is SYDVKM. DNA for the CDR3: TGTGCCAGCAGTTCCCACAGCGACAGGGTTGGCTACACCTTC. This gives the protein CASSSHSDRVGYTF.

This rearrangement joins TRBV11-2 to TRBJ2-1; TRBD2 matches at 16 bases. V lost 5 bases and J lost 4; bases outside the gene matches: 5. The CDR3 consists of 17 residues. The germline gives CDR1 SGHAT, CDR2 FQNNGV. CDR3 sequence (DNA): TGTGCCAGCAGCGGGACTAGCGGGAGGGCGGGGTACAATGAGCAGTTCTTC. This sequence encodes CASSGTSGRAGYNEQFF.

This clone appeared once. The chain joins TRBV12-5 to TRBJ2-1; 8 bases match TRBD2. J gave up 6 bases and V 5 bases, and 3 bases lay outside the gene matches. Looked up from germline, CDR1 is LGHNT and CDR2 is FRNRAP. The CDR3 covers 13 residues. CDR3 sequence: CASGRSGANEQFF. CDR3 DNA: TGTGCTAGTGGTCGTAGCGGGGCCAATGAGCAGTTCTTC.

The table lists this clone with a few counts. The chain has TRBV4-2 and TRBJ2-1; TRBD2 matches at 12 bases. Trimming removed 4 bases from V and 8 bases from J; junction bases left unmatched: 6. The germline V gene encodes CDR1 LGHNA and CDR2 YNFKEQ. The CDR3 runs 15 residues. DNA of the CDR3: TGTGCCAGCAGCCCGACTAGCGGGAGTTTCCATGAGCAGTTCTTC. It codes for CASSPTSGSFHEQFF.

Worth noting for this clone: The identical CDR3 is also encoded by other nucleotide sequences in the sample. This chain joins TRBV29-1 and TRBJ2-1; 8 bases are shared with TRBD2. Germline CDR1 is SQVTM and CDR2 is ANQGSEA. The CDR3 length is 14 residues. With 5 bases clipped from V and 4 bases from J, the junction kept 7 bases outside the gene matches. CDR3 nucleotide sequence: TGCAGCGTTCCTACTAGCGGAGCGTACAATGAGCAGTTCTTC. This codes for CSVPTSGAYNEQFF.

The chain combines TRBV4-2 with TRBJ2-7; 8 bases line up with TRBD2. The ends lost 1 base at V and 3 bases at J; junction bases unmatched: 5. CDR3 size: 15 residues. Germline V gene data show CDR1 as LGHNA and CDR2 as YNFKEQ. CDR3 residues: CASSQAGGAFYEQYF. The CDR3 DNA sequence: TGTGCCAGCAGCCAAGCGGGGGGGGCCTTCTACGAGCAGTACTTC.

This chain uses TRBV7-9 with TRBJ1-1, with D perhaps TRBD1 (5 bases). The CDR3 sequence is 14 residues long. Germline-derived CDR1 and CDR2 are SEHNR and FQNEAQ (reference sequence). Trimming cost V 5 bases and J 1 base, with 11 bases left between them. CDR3 DNA: TGTGCCAGCAGCCCGGGGGTTACGAACACTGAAGCTTTCTTT. This gives the protein CASSPGVTNTEAFF.